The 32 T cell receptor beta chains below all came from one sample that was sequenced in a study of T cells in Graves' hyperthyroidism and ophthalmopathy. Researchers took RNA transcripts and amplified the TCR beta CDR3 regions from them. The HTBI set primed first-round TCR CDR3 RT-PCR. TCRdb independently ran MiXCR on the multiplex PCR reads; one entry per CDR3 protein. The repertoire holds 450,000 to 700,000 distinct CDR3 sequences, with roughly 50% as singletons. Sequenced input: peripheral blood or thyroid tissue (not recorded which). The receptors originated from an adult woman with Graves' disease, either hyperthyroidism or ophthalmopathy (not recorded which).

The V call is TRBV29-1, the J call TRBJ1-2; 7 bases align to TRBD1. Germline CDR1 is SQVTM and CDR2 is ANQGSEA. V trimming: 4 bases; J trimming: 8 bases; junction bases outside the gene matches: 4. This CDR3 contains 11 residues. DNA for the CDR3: TGCAGCGTTGCCCTGACAGGGGGCTACACCTTC. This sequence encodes CSVALTGGYTF.

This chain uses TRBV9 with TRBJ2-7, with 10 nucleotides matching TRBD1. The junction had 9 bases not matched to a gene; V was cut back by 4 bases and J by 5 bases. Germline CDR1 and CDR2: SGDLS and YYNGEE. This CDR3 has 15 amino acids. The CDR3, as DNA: TGTGCCAGCAGCTTAAGGACAGGGGGAAAGGACGAGCAGTACTTC. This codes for CASSLRTGGKDEQYF.

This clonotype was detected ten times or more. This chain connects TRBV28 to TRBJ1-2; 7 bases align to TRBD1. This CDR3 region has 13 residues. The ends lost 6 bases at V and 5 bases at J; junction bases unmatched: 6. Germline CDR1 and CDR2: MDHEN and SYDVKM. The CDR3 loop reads CASRGGQPYGYTF. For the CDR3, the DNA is TGTGCCAGCAGGGGGGGACAGCCTTATGGCTACACCTTC.

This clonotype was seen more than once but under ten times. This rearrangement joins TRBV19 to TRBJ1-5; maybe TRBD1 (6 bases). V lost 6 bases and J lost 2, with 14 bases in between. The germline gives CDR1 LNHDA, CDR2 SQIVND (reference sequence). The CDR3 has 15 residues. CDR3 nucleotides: TGTGCCAGTAGCCTCTTACAGGGAGGCAATCAGCCCCAGCATTTT. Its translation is CASSLLQGGNQPQHF.

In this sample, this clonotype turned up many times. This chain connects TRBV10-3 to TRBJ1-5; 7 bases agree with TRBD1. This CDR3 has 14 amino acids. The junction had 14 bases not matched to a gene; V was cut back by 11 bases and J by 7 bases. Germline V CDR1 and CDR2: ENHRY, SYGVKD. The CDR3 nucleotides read TGTGCCTCAGCCCGGGACAGAGAACGACAGCCCCAGCATTTT. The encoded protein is CASARDRERQPQHF.

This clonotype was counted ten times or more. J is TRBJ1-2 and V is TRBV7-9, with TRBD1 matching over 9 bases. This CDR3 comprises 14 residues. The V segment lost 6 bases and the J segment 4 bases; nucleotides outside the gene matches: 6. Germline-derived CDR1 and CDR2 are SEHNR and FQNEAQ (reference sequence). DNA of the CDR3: TGTGCCAGCAGGGAACGACAGGGGGGCTATGGCTACACCTTC. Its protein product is CASRERQGGYGYTF.

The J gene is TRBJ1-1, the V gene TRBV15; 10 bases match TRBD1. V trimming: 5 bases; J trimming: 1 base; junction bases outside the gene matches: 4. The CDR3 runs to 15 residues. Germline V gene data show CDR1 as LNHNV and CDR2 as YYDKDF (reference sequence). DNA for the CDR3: TGTGCCACCAGCCCCCGGGACAGGGGGAACACTGAAGCTTTCTTT. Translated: CATSPRDRGNTEAFF.

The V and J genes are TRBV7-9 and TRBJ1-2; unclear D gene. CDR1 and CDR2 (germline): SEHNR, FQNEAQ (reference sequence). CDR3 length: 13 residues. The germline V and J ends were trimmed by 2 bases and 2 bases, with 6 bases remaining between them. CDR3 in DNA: TGTGCCAGCAGCTTATCCAAGAACTATGGCTACACCTTC. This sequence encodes CASSLSKNYGYTF.

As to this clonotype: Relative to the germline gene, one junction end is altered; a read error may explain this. Here the CDR3 DNA reads TGCGCCAGCAGCCAAGCACGGGTCTCGTCGTACGAGCAGTACTTC. Residues: CASSQARVSSYEQYF. The rearrangement uses TRBV7-2 and TRBJ2-7; D ambiguous. Germline values: CDR1 SGHTA, CDR2 FQGNSA. The CDR3 is 15 residues long.

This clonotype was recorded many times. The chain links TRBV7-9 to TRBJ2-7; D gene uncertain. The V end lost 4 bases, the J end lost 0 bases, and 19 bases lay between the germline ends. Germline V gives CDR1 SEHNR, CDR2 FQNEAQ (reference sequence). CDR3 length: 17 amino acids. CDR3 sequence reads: CASSSTFIVLNSYEQYF. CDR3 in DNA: TGTGCCAGCAGCTCAACTTTCATCGTCCTTAACTCCTACGAGCAGTACTTC. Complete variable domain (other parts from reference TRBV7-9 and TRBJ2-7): DTGVSQNPRHKITKRGQNVTFRCDPISEHNRLYWYRQTLGQGPEFLTYFQNEAQLEKSRLLSDRFSAERPKGSFSTLEIQRTEQGDSAMYLCASSSTFIVLNSYEQYFGPGTRLTVT.

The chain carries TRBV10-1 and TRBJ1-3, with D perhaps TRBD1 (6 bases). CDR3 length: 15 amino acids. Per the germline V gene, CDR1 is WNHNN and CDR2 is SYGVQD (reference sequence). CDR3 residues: CAVQGQGTSGNTIYF. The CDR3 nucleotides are TGCGCAGTACAGGGTCAGGGAACCTCTGGAAACACCATATATTTT.

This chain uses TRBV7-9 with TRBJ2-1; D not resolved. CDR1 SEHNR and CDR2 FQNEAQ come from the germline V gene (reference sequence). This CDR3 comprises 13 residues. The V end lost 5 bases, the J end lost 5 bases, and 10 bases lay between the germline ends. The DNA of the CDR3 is TGTGCCAGCAGCCCCTCAGCTAACAATGAGCAGTTCTTC. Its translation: CASSPSANNEQFF.

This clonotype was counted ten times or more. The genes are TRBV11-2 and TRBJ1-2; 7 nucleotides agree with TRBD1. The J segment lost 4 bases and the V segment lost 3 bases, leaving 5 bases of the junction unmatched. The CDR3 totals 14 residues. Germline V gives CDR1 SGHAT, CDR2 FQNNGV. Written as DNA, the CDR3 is TGTGCCAGCAGCTTTGACAGGGTGGGCTATGGCTACACCTTC. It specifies CASSFDRVGYGYTF.

CDR3 nucleotide sequence: TGTGCCAGCAGTGGGGCGGGTTCACCCCTCCACTTT. It translates to CASSGAGSPLHF. The gene calls are TRBV2 and TRBJ1-6; D uncertain. Trimming removed 4 bases from V and 9 bases from J, with 7 bases in between. CDR3 length: 12 amino acids. Germline loops: CDR1 SNHLY, CDR2 FYNNEI.

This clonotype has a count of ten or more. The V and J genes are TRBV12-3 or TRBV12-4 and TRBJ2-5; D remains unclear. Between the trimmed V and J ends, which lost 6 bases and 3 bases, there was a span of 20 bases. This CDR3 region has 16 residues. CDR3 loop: CASSPLPLANEETQYF. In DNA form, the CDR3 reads TGTGCCAGCAGCCCCCTGCCACTCGCGAATGAAGAGACCCAGTACTTC.

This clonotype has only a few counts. CDR3 residues: CASSRTQRSGANVLTF. The CDR3 bases are TGTGCCAGCAGCCGGACTCAACGCTCTGGGGCCAACGTCCTGACTTTC. The chain recombines TRBV7-9 with TRBJ2-6; D is possibly TRBD2 (5 bases). The CDR3 is 16 amino acids. In germline, CDR1 is SEHNR, CDR2 FQNEAQ (reference sequence). Trimming stripped 5 bases from V and 0 bases from J, with 11 bases between.

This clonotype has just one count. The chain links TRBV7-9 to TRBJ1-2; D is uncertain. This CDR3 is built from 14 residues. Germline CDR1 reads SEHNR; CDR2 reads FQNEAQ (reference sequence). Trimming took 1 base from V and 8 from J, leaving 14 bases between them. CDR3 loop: CASSLGGGDGGYTF. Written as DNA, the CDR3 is TGTGCCAGCAGCTTAGGAGGAGGAGACGGAGGCTACACCTTC. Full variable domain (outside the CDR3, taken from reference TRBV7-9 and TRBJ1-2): DTGVSQNPRHKITKRGQNVTFRCDPISEHNRLYWYRQTLGQGPEFLTYFQNEAQLEKSRLLSDRFSAERPKGSFSTLEIQRTEQGDSAMYLCASSLGGGDGGYTFGSGTRLTVV.

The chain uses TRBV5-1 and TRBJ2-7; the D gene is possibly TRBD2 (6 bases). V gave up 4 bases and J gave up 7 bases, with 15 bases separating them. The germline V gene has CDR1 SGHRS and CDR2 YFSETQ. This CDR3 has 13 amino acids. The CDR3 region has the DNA TGCGCCAGCAGCGCTACACCGGGAGAGGAGCAGTACTTC. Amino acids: CASSATPGEEQYF.

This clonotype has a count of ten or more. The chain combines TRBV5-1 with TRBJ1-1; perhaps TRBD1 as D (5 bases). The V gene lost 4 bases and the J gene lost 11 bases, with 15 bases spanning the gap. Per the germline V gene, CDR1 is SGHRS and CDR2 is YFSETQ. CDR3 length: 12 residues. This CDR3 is CASSSSGTPAFF. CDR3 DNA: TGCGCCAGCAGCAGCTCGGGGACTCCGGCTTTCTTT. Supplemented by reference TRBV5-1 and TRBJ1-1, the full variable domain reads KAGVTQTPRYLIKTRGQQVTLSCSPISGHRSVSWYQQTPGQGLQFLFEYFSETQRNKGNFPGRFSGRQFSNSRSEMNVSTLELGDSALYLCASSSSGTPAFFGQGTRLTVV.

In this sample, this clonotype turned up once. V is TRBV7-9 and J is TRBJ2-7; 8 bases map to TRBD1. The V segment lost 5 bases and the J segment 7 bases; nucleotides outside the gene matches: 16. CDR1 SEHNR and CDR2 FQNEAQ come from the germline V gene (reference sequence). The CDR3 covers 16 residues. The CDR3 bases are TGTGCCAGCAGCCCAAGTGCCAGGGGGCCCTACAATGAGCAGTACTTC. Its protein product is CASSPSARGPYNEQYF. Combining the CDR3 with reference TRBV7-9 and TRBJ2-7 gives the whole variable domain DTGVSQNPRHKITKRGQNVTFRCDPISEHNRLYWYRQTLGQGPEFLTYFQNEAQLEKSRLLSDRFSAERPKGSFSTLEIQRTEQGDSAMYLCASSPSARGPYNEQYFGPGTRLTVT.

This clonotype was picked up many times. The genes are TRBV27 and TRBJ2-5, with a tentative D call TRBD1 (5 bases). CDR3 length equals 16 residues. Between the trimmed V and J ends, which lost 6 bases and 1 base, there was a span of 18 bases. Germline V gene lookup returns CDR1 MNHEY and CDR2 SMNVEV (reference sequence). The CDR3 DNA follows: TGTGCCAGCAGCCAATCCGCGAGCAGGGCCCAAGAGACCCAGTACTTC. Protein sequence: CASSQSASRAQETQYF.

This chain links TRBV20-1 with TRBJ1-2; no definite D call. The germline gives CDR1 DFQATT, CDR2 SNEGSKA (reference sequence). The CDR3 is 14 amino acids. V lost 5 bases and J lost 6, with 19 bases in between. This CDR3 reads CSAPPRTASDGYTF. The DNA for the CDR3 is TGCAGTGCTCCTCCCCGGACGGCGAGTGATGGCTACACCTTC.

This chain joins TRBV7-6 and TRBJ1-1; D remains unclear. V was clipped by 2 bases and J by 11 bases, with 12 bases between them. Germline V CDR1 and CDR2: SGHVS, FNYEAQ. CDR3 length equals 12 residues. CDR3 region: CASSLPGDGAFF. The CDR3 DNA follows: TGTGCCAGCAGCTTACCTGGCGACGGGGCTTTCTTT.

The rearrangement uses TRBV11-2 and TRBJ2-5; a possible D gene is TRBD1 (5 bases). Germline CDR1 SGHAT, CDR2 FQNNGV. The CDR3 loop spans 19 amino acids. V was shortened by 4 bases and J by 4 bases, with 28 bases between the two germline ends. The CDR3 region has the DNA TGTGCCAGCAGCTCTAGTCACAGCTTACGCAGGGTTGGTCGAGAGACCCAGTACTTC. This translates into CASSSSHSLRRVGRETQYF.

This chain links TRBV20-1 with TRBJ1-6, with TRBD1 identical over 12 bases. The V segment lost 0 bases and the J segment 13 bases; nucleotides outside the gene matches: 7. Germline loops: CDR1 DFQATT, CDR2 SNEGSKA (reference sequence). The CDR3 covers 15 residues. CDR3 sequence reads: CSARERGQGARPLHF. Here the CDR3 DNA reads TGCAGTGCTAGAGAGAGGGGACAGGGGGCGAGGCCCCTCCACTTT.

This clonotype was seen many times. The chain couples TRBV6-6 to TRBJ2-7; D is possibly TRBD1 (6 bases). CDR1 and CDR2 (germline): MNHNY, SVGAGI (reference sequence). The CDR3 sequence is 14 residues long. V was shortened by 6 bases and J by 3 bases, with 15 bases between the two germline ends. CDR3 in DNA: TGTGCCAGCAGGGCCGGACAGCAGAACTACGAGCAGTACTTC. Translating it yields CASRAGQQNYEQYF.

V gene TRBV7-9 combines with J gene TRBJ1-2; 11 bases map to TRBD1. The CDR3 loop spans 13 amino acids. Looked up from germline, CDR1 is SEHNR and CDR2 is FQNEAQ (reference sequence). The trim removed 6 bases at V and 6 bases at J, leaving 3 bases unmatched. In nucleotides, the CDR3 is TGTGCCAGCAGGGGGACAGGGGGGGATGGCTACACCTTC. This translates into CASRGTGGDGYTF.

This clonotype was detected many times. CDR3 region: CASTSREGHMEQYF. CDR3 in DNA: TGTGCCAGCACTTCGCGGGAGGGCCATATGGAGCAGTACTTC. The chain carries TRBV13 and TRBJ2-7; TRBD2 matches 9 bases. Per the germline V gene, CDR1 is PRHDT and CDR2 is FYEKMQ (reference sequence). With V trimmed by 7 bases and J by 7 bases, 11 bases remained unmatched. The CDR3 extends over 14 amino acids.

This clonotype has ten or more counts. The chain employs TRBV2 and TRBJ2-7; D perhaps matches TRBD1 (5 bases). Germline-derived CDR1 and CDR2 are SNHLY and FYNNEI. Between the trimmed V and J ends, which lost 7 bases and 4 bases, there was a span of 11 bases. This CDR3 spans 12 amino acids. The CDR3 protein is CASKGSDYEQYF. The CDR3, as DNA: TGTGCCAGCAAGGGGTCTGATTACGAGCAGTACTTC.

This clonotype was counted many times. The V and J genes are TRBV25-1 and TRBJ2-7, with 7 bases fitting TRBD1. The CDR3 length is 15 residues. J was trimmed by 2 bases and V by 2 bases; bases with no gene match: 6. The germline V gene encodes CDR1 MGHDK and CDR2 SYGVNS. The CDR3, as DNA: TGTGCCAGCAGTGAACCCGGGACAGCCGCCTACGAGCAGTACTTC. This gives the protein CASSEPGTAAYEQYF.

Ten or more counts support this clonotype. This CDR3 is CASRLTTEAFF. In DNA, the CDR3 is TGTGCCAGCAGGTTGACCACTGAAGCTTTCTTT. The chain combines TRBV6-2 or TRBV6-3 with TRBJ1-1, with D unresolved. V dropped 6 bases and J dropped 4 bases, with 6 bases sitting between them. Germline lookup yields CDR1 MNHEY and CDR2 SVGEGT. The CDR3 loop spans 11 amino acids.

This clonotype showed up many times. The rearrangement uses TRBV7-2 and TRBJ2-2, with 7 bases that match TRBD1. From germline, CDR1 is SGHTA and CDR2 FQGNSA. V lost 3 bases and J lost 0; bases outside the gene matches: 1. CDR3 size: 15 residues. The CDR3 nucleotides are TGTGCCAGCAGCTTTCAGGGGGCGAACACCGGGGAGCTGTTTTTT. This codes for CASSFQGANTGELFF.